Each of the 7 T cell receptor beta chains below was sequenced from the same sample in a study of blood T cell repertoires in COVID-19 (dated by TCRdb to 2020 to 2022). Receptor libraries were prepared by the immunoSEQ multiplex PCR assay. TCRdb holds this immuneACCESS table with in-frame rearrangements only. Some clones are missing; in checked studies, unresolved V genes explain under half, and the rest has no known cause. For this sample the table gives around 260,000 clones, of which around 88% were detected only once. Roughly 0.8% of the sample goes to the ten largest clones. Sequenced input: peripheral blood. The receptors here all came from a man aged 25 to 45 with acute or convalescent COVID-19.

V is TRBV2 and J is TRBJ2-7, with TRBD2 matching over 12 bases. The V and J ends lost 6 bases and 5 bases, in that order; junction bases with no gene match: 5. The CDR3 sequence is 14 residues long. From germline, CDR1 is SNHLY and CDR2 FYNNEI. Here the CDR3 DNA reads TGTGCCAGCAGCGCTAGCGGGGGGGCCCACGAGCAGTACTTC. Translated, it gives CASSASGGAHEQYF.

The chain is built from TRBV19 and TRBJ1-5, with D perhaps matching TRBD1 (5 bases). V lost 6 bases and J lost 0, with 9 bases in between. This CDR3 has 14 residues. In germline, CDR1 is LNHDA, CDR2 SQIVND (reference sequence). CDR3: CASRGLDSNQPQHF. CDR3 nucleotide sequence: TGTGCCAGTAGGGGGCTCGATAGCAATCAGCCCCAGCATTTT.

In its sample, this clone was seen once. The V and J genes are TRBV29-1 and TRBJ1-1; the D gene is possibly TRBD1 (6 bases). Trimming pared 6 bases from V and 12 bases from J, leaving 17 bases between. The CDR3 length is 11 residues. Germline assignment: CDR1 SQVTM and CDR2 ANQGSEA. The CDR3 reads CSVQLQGMTFF. CDR3 bases: TGCAGCGTACAACTCCAGGGGATGACTTTCTTT.

The chain carries TRBV2 and TRBJ1-2, with TRBD1 as a possible D gene (6 bases). Trimming left V 5 bases short and J 7 bases short, with 29 bases between. Per the germline V gene, CDR1 is SNHLY and CDR2 is FYNNEI. The CDR3 is 18 residues long. CDR3 amino acids: CASSKDPPWGGLPFGYTF. DNA for the CDR3: TGTGCCAGCAGTAAAGATCCCCCCTGGGGGGGGCTTCCCTTTGGCTACACCTTC.

The chain carries TRBV4-2 and TRBJ1-2; TRBD1 matches 7 bases. V was clipped by 3 bases and J by 7 bases; unmatched bases: 17. This CDR3 is 17 amino acids long. The germline gives CDR1 LGHNA, CDR2 YNFKEQ. In nucleotides, the CDR3 is TGTGCCAGCAGCCAGGCGACCGGGACAGCGGTGGAAGGTGGCTACACCTTC. Encoded protein: CASSQATGTAVEGGYTF.

The J gene is TRBJ1-6, the V gene TRBV6-5, with 7 bases aligning to TRBD1. V gave up 10 bases and J gave up 9 bases; unmatched junction bases: 9. This CDR3 has 13 amino acids. CDR1 and CDR2 from the germline V gene are MNHEY and SVGAGI. The CDR3 DNA reads as TGTGCCATCCAACAGGGGTCCGCTTCACCCCTCCACTTT. Protein sequence: CAIQQGSASPLHF.

The CDR3 sequence is CASSESPGESEGYTF. CDR3 DNA: TGTGCCAGTAGTGAGTCTCCAGGGGAATCTGAGGGCTACACCTTC. The chain is built from TRBV19 and TRBJ1-2; D possibly corresponds to TRBD1 (6 bases). Germline V CDR1 and CDR2: LNHDA, SQIVND (reference sequence). The CDR3 contains 15 residues. Trimming took 5 bases from V and 8 from J, leaving 21 bases between them.